These T cell receptor beta chains were read from a single sample in a study of T cells after posttransplantation cyclophosphamide. Repertoires were generated with immunoSEQ multiplex PCR, while TCRdb's copy carries only in-frame clones and drops some. The sample has 25,000 to 35,000 clones, 80% to 95% seen once; the top ten hold roughly 0.22%. What was sequenced was naive CD4+ T cells sorted from PBMCs. The receptors derive from a woman in her sixties in good health, CMV-negative, and a related stem cell transplant donor. Both conserved end residues are part of each CDR3. D genes are given only for firm matches. Size tells how often a clone was seen (once, few, many) or the class of an expanded clone, and some rows leave it out.

clone_size	v_call	d_call	j_call	cdr3_aa	cdr3_nt
-	TRBV7-6	TRBD2	TRBJ2-5	CASSPGTRVGFFETQYF	TGTGCCAGCAGCCCCGGGACTAGGGTGGGTTTTTTTGAGACCCAGTACTTC
-	TRBV7-9	TRBD1	TRBJ1-4	CASSIRDREEKLFF	TGTGCCAGCAGCATCCGGGACAGGGAAGAAAAACTGTTTTTT
-	TRBV28	TRBD2	TRBJ2-7	CASSLSASGRGYF	TGTGCCAGCAGTTTATCGGCTAGCGGGAGGGGGTACTTC
few	TRBV6-1	-	TRBJ1-1	CASTRGGSGNTEAFF	TGTGCCAGCACCCGGGGAGGGTCCGGGAACACTGAAGCTTTCTTT
-	TRBV5-1	-	TRBJ2-1	CASSPAGTPRSYNEQFF	TGCGCCAGCAGCCCCGCGGGGACCCCCCGCTCCTACAATGAGCAGTTCTTC
once	TRBV5-1	TRBD2	TRBJ2-5	CASSLGAGAETQYF	TGCGCCAGCAGCTTGGGAGCGGGGGCTGAGACCCAGTACTTC
-	TRBV19	-	TRBJ1-5	CASRRGNSNQPQHF	TGTGCCAGTAGAAGAGGGAATAGCAATCAGCCCCAGCATTTT
once	TRBV7-2	-	TRBJ1-1	CASSLGATEAFF	TGTGCCAGCAGCTTAGGGGCTACTGAAGCTTTCTTT
-	TRBV19	TRBD2	TRBJ2-3	CASSIEGGVKKYF	TGTGCCAGTAGTATAGAGGGGGGGGTCAAAAAGTATTTT
-	TRBV7-9	-	TRBJ1-6	CASSFYRAGGSPLHF	TGTGCCAGCAGTTTTTACAGGGCGGGTGGCTCACCCCTCCACTTT
-	TRBV30	-	TRBJ2-3	CAWSVSRAADTQYF	TGTGCCTGGAGTGTATCACGAGCGGCAGATACGCAGTATTTT
-	TRBV6-1	-	TRBJ2-3	CASNPGVGVDTQYF	TGTGCCAGCAACCCAGGGGTGGGAGTAGATACGCAGTATTTT
-	TRBV19	TRBD1	TRBJ1-6	CASSPSTGGRENSPLHF	TGTGCCAGTAGTCCGTCCACAGGGGGCCGAGAGAATTCACCCCTCCACTTT
-	TRBV2	TRBD2	TRBJ2-6	CASSEVDRLAVVSQGANVLTF	TGTGCCAGCAGTGAAGTGGATCGACTAGCGGTGGTTTCGCAAGGGGCCAACGTCCTGACTTTC
-	TRBV10-3	TRBD2	TRBJ2-1	CATVDLLAVDRVSNEQFF	TGTGCCACCGTCGACCTACTAGCGGTGGATCGGGTTAGTAATGAGCAGTTCTTC
-	TRBV6-5	TRBD2	TRBJ2-3	CASRSQRGGADTQYF	TGTGCCAGCAGGAGTCAGCGGGGGGGAGCAGATACGCAGTATTTT
-	TRBV6-5	-	TRBJ1-1	CASSDPPLGTEAFF	TGTGCCAGCAGTGACCCCCCACTCGGGACTGAAGCTTTCTTT
-	TRBV5-4	-	TRBJ2-2	CASSLGTTPTGELFF	TGTGCCAGCAGCTTGGGCACTACTCCTACCGGGGAGCTGTTTTTT
-	TRBV5-1	-	TRBJ1-1	CASSLTGGSEAFF	TGCGCCAGCAGCTTGACGGGGGGATCTGAAGCTTTCTTT
-	TRBV27	-	TRBJ2-2	CASSPLNTGELFF	TGTGCCAGCAGTCCCTTGAACACCGGGGAGCTGTTTTTT
-	TRBV5-6	-	TRBJ1-1	CASSPHMDSWNTEAFF	TGTGCCAGCAGCCCCCACATGGACAGCTGGAACACTGAAGCTTTCTTT
-	TRBV10-1	-	TRBJ1-2	CASSDTGTYGYTF	TGCGCCAGCAGTGATACAGGGACCTATGGCTACACCTTC
-	TRBV6-5	-	TRBJ1-1	CAAHPRVLRNTEAFF	TGTGCCGCTCATCCGAGGGTTCTACGGAACACTGAAGCTTTCTTT
-	TRBV9	TRBD2	TRBJ2-2	CASSLETSAMNTGELFF	TGTGCCAGCAGCCTCGAGACTAGCGCCATGAACACCGGGGAGCTGTTTTTT
-	TRBV27	-	TRBJ2-6	CASATDWLRTNVLTF	TGTGCCAGCGCCACTGACTGGCTGAGAACCAACGTCCTGACTTTC
-	TRBV28	-	TRBJ2-7	CRGSYEQYF	TGTCGAGGGTCCTACGAGCAGTACTTC
-	TRBV5-8	-	TRBJ2-2	CASSSTTGTLTGELFF	TGTGCCAGCAGCAGCACCACCGGGACACTAACCGGGGAGCTGTTTTTT
-	TRBV25-1	-	TRBJ2-7	CASSAGREQYF	TGTGCCAGCAGTGCCGGGAGAGAGCAGTACTTC
-	TRBV6-5	TRBD1	TRBJ2-7	CASQDRGVPYEQYF	TGTGCCAGCCAAGACAGGGGAGTCCCCTACGAGCAGTACTTC
-	TRBV7-2	-	TRBJ2-2	CASSLSSSTGELFF	TGTGCCAGCAGCTTATCCTCGAGCACCGGGGAGCTGTTTTTT
-	TRBV28	TRBD1	TRBJ2-2	CASSRPGTGKAGELFF	TGTGCCAGCAGCCGCCCCGGGACAGGGAAAGCCGGGGAGCTGTTTTTT
-	TRBV19	TRBD2	TRBJ2-7	CASSISASGSISYEQYF	TGTGCCAGTAGTATAAGTGCTAGCGGGAGCATCTCCTACGAGCAGTACTTC